This section outlines one T cell receptor beta chain sequence together with its context. Its antigen remains unknown. The V segment lost 2 bases and the J segment 5 bases; nucleotides outside the gene matches: 9. The germline V gene has CDR1 MNHNS and CDR2 SASEGT. The CDR3 has 16 residues. The data were produced by immunoSEQ multiplex PCR, yet TCRdb's version contains in-frame clones alone and is incomplete. The sample contains approximately 100,000 clones, about 85% of which appear only once. The data are from a study of cytomegalovirus exposure and HLA in healthy donors. Whole-study findings and limits: The study flagged some 170 TCR beta chains as cytomegalovirus-associated.

The clonotype comes from a young woman in good health and CMV-seropositive. The J gene is TRBJ2-5, the V gene TRBV6-1; TRBD2 aligns across 9 bases. Input material: PBMCs. CDR3 DNA sequence: TGTGCCAGCAGTGAATCCACGAGCGGGGGGCCGGAGACCCAGTACTTC. Translating gives CASSESTSGGPETQYF.